What follows is one T cell receptor (beta chain) and its context. V dropped 3 bases and J dropped 1; count of bases not matched to a gene: 10. Germline V gives CDR1 LNHDA, CDR2 SQIVND (reference sequence). This CDR3 comprises 17 residues. Both 60 Vbeta primers and 13 Jbeta primers went into the PCR. Assay: immunoSEQ multiplex PCR; the TCRdb copy retains only in-frame clones and omits some. The table has 70,000 to 85,000 clones, 74% seen once. This record comes from a study of cytomegalovirus exposure and HLA in healthy donors. Whereas donors were nominally healthy upon sampling, unrecorded immune exposures were probable.

The gene calls are TRBV19 and TRBJ2-7; TRBD2 aligns across 9 bases. This clonotype originated in a man aged 40-49 years in good health and CMV-seropositive. The source material was PBMCs. CDR3 amino acids: CASSMRAGTSISYEQYF. The CDR3 DNA reads TGTGCCAGTAGTATGCGGGCCGGGACTAGCATTTCCTACGAGCAGTACTTC. The full variable domain, completed using reference TRBV19 and TRBJ2-7, is DGGITQSPKYLFRKEGQNVTLSCEQNLNHDAMYWYRQDPGQGLRLIYYSQIVNDFQKGDIAEGYSVSREKKESFPLTVTSAQKNPTAFYLCASSMRAGTSISYEQYFGPGTRLTVT.